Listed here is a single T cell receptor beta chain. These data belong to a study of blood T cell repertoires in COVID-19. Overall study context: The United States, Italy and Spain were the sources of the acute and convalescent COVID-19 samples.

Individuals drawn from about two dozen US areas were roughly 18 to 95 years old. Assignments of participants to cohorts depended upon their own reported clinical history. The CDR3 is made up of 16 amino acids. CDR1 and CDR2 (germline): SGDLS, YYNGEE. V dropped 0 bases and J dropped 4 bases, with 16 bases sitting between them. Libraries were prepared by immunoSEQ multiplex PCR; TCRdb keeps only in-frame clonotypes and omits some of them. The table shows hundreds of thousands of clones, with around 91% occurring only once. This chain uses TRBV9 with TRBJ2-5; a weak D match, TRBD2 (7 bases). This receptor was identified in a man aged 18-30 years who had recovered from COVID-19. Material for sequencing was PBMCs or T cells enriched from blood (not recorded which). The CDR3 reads CASSVEPGEGRETQYF. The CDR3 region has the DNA TGTGCCAGCAGCGTAGAGCCAGGGGAGGGAAGAGAGACCCAGTACTTC.